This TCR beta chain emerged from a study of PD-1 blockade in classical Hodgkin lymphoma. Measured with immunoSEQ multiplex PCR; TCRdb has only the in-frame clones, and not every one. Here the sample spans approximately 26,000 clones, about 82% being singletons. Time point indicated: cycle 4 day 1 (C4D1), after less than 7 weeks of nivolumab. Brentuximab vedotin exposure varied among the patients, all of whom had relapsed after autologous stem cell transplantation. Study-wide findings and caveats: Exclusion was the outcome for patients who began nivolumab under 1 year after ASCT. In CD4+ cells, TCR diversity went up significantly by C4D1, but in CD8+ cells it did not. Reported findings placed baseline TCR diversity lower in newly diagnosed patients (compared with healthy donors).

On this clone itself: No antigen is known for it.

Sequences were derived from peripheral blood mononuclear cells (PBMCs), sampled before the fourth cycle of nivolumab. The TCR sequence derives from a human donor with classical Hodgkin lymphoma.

The CDR3, as DNA: TGCAGCGTACAAAGGGACTCGAATTCACCCCTCCACTTT. Protein: CSVQRDSNSPLHF. The chain carries TRBV29-1 and TRBJ1-6, with D perhaps TRBD1 (5 bases). V lost 6 bases to trimming and J lost 7 bases, with 13 bases between them. This CDR3 comprises 13 residues. Germline-derived CDR1 and CDR2 are SQVTM and ANQGSEA. Full variable domain (remainder filled in from reference TRBV29-1 and TRBJ1-6): SAVISQKPSRDICQRGTSLTIQCQVDSQVTMMFWYRQQPGQSLTLIATANQGSEATYESGFVIDKFPISRPNLTFSTLTVSNMSPEDSSIYLCSVQRDSNSPLHFGNGTRLTVT.